This TCR beta chain stems from a study of T cell responses to AZD1222 COVID-19 vaccine. Study as a whole: Recipients boosted at about 4 weeks or about 12 weeks are pooled. General observations from the study: Donors in the cohort were predominantly white British and more often female, and clonal diversity was possibly underestimated.

Remarks on this clone: Its antigen is unknown.

Profiling relied on immunoSEQ multiplex PCR, and the TCRdb table lists in-frame clones only, not all of them. This table holds tens of thousands of clones, around nine tenths found once. The source is an adult in good health. The specimen was peripheral blood, collected on day 0 of AZD1222 vaccination.

CDR3 nucleotide sequence: TGCGCCAGCAGCCAACAGGATGCGAACACCGGGGAGCTGTTTTTT. Protein product: CASSQQDANTGELFF. This chain uses TRBV4-3 with TRBJ2-2; unclear D gene. Germline V CDR1 and CDR2: LGHNA, YSLEER. The CDR3 extends over 15 amino acids. The ends were cut back, 2 bases at V and 0 bases at J, with 7 bases in the middle.